This entry lists 5 T cell receptor beta chains sequenced from one sample in a study of shared clonotypes between healthy human individuals. Data came from immunoSEQ multiplex PCR; TCRdb stores just in-frame clones and leaves some out. The sample shows millions of clones, 85% to 95% of them seen only once. The sequenced sample consisted of naive CD4+ T cells sorted from blood. Stated subset: CD45RA+ positively selected. These receptors were collected from a man aged 18 to 30 in good health.

This chain links TRBV30 with TRBJ1-1; TRBD1 matches at 9 bases. The ends lost 8 bases at V and 0 bases at J; junction bases unmatched: 7. Germline V gives CDR1 GTSNPN, CDR2 SVGIG (reference sequence). The CDR3 runs 14 residues. The DNA of the CDR3 is TGTGCCGGCGGGACAGGGCGCATGAACACTGAAGCTTTCTTT. Translated: CAGGTGRMNTEAFF.

V usage is TRBV14 and J usage is TRBJ1-2; D unclear. The germline V and J ends were trimmed by 1 base and 4 bases, with 10 bases remaining between them. CDR1 and CDR2 from the germline V gene are SGHDN and FVKESK. The CDR3 has 14 amino acids. This CDR3 reads CASSQGTGGYGYTF. As DNA, the CDR3 is TGTGCCAGCAGCCAAGGGACGGGAGGCTATGGCTACACCTTC.

This sequence joins TRBV7-2 and TRBJ1-3; D perhaps matches TRBD1 (6 bases). V was pared by 4 bases and J by 2 bases, with 12 bases between. Germline CDR1 reads SGHTA; CDR2 reads FQGNSA. The CDR3 runs to 15 residues. CDR3 coding DNA: TGTGCCAGCAGCTCCGGGGGGCTAACTGGAAACACCATATATTTT. Its translation: CASSSGGLTGNTIYF.

The V and J genes are TRBV27 and TRBJ2-7; D ambiguous. Germline CDR1 reads MNHEY; CDR2 reads SMNVEV (reference sequence). CDR3 length equals 13 residues. V lost 7 bases and J lost 3, with 13 bases in between. CDR3 sequence (DNA): TGTGCCAGCACCCAATCGGGCGGCTACGAGCAGTACTTC. Its protein product is CASTQSGGYEQYF.

Details on this clone: This same CDR3 is encoded by further DNA sequences in the sample. The rearrangement joins TRBV7-2 to TRBJ1-2; D not certain. CDR3 length equals 14 residues. CDR1 and CDR2 from the germline V gene are SGHTA and FQGNSA. V was cut by 1 base and J by 2 bases, with 8 bases left in between. CDR3 DNA sequence: TGTGCCAGCAGCTTAGAATCGGGGAACTATGGCTACACCTTC. This sequence encodes CASSLESGNYGYTF.